This paragraph reports one TCR beta chain. Primers for the PCR totalled 60 Vbeta and 13 Jbeta. Libraries were prepared by immunoSEQ multiplex PCR; TCRdb keeps only in-frame clonotypes and omits some of them. Of roughly 160,000 clones listed, 70% to 90% are singletons. The length of the CDR3 is 15 residues. Trimming shortened V by 2 bases and J by 1 base, and 11 bases separated the two germline ends. From germline, CDR1 is SGHTA and CDR2 FQGTGA. This sample is part of a study of cytomegalovirus exposure and HLA in healthy donors. This chain links TRBV7-3 with TRBJ1-1; no clear D. The sequence was collected from a man aged 18-30 years in good health and CMV-seropositive. Sequencing used PBMCs. CDR3 nucleotides: TGTGCCAGCAGCTTATTACCAGCGGGGAACACTGAAGCTTTCTTT. Encoded protein: CASSLLPAGNTEAFF.